These 28 T cell receptor beta chains originate from one sample sequenced in a study of blood T cells in healthy people across ages. PCR was performed a second time for about 7 to 11 cycles using a sample-barcoded 5' primer and a J-beta primer mix. TCRdb used MiXCR to reprocess the 5' RACE reads, holding one entry per CDR3 protein. The table includes hundreds of thousands of distinct CDR3 sequences, 36% detected once. The sample taken for sequencing was blood. These receptors originate from a young man in good health.

Points on this clonotype: A read error may explain this, as a much larger clone is one base away. The gene calls are TRBV7-2 and TRBJ2-5, with D possibly TRBD1 on 5 matching bases. V was pared by 0 bases and J by 11 bases, with 22 bases between. Looked up from germline, CDR1 is SGHTA and CDR2 is FQGNSA. CDR3 size: 16 residues. CDR3 residues: CASSLAGVSDPIEQYF. As DNA, the CDR3 is TGTGCCAGCAGCTTAGCAGGGGTTTCGGACCCAATAGAGCAGTACTTC.

In this sample, this clonotype turned up many times. This sequence may be a read error, since a much larger clone differs from it by one base. The J gene is TRBJ2-7, the V gene TRBV7-2; 7 bases line up with TRBD2. Trimming took 4 bases from V and 1 from J; bases not matched to a gene: 4. The CDR3 is 14 amino acids. The germline V gene encodes CDR1 SGHTA and CDR2 FQGNSA. The CDR3 sequence: CASSSRAGSYEQYF. CDR3 DNA sequence: TGTGCCAGCAGCTCCCGAGCGGGATCCTACGAGCAGTACTTC. The variable domain in full, completed from reference TRBV7-2 and TRBJ2-7, reads GAGVSQSPSNKVTEKGKDVELRCDPISGHTALYWYRQSLGQGLEFLIYFQGNSAPDKSGLPSDRFSAERTGGSVSTLTIQRTQQEDSAVYLCASSSRAGSYEQYFGPGTRLTVT.

Turning to this clonotype: Just one base apart from a much larger clone, this may be a read error. The chain combines TRBV5-1 with TRBJ2-1; possible D gene TRBD1, 6 bases. Trimming took off 0 bases at V and 2 bases at J, with 12 bases between the two ends. The CDR3 runs to 16 residues. Germline V CDR1 and CDR2: SGHRS, YFSETQ. In DNA form, the CDR3 reads TGCGCCAGCAGCTTGGCCACCCCAGGGGCCTACAATGAGCAGTTCTTC. Translating it yields CASSLATPGAYNEQFF.

The rearrangement links TRBV5-1 to TRBJ1-5; 9 bases match TRBD1. This CDR3 contains 16 residues. Germline values: CDR1 SGHRS, CDR2 YFSETQ. V dropped 4 bases and J dropped 0; count of bases not matched to a gene: 5. The CDR3 nucleotides read TGCGCCAGCAGCCCCGGGACAGGGCTTAGCAATCAGCCCCAGCATTTT. It is translated as CASSPGTGLSNQPQHF.

This clonotype was detected a few times. V gene TRBV20-1 combines with J gene TRBJ1-5; D remains unclear. Between the trimmed V and J ends, which lost 2 bases and 6 bases, there was a span of 11 bases. The CDR3 has 13 residues. Per the germline V gene, CDR1 is DFQATT and CDR2 is SNEGSKA (reference sequence). The DNA of the CDR3 is TGCAGTGCTAGACAGGCTTCGAGTCAGCCCCAGCATTTT. Its protein product is CSARQASSQPQHF.

V gene TRBV20-1 combines with J gene TRBJ2-5; 7 nucleotides agree with TRBD1. The J segment lost 1 base and the V segment lost 3 bases, leaving 5 bases of the junction unmatched. CDR3 size: 14 residues. The germline gives CDR1 DFQATT, CDR2 SNEGSKA (reference sequence). The CDR3 here is CSASKTGIQETQYF. The DNA of the CDR3 is TGCAGTGCTAGTAAGACAGGGATCCAAGAGACCCAGTACTTC.

The rearrangement uses TRBV20-1 and TRBJ1-6, with a tentative D call TRBD1 (5 bases). V lost 0 bases and J lost 6, with 12 bases in between. The germline V gene has CDR1 DFQATT and CDR2 SNEGSKA (reference sequence). The CDR3 is 15 amino acids. In DNA form, the CDR3 reads TGCAGTGCTAGAGACACGACAGCCTCTAATTCACCCCTCCACTTT. This gives the protein CSARDTTASNSPLHF.

This sequence joins TRBV28 and TRBJ2-1; 8 bases fit TRBD1. The CDR3 loop spans 13 amino acids. J was trimmed by 10 bases and V by 6 bases; bases with no gene match: 8. The germline gives CDR1 MDHEN, CDR2 SYDVKM. CDR3 DNA: TGTGCCAGCAGATCCGGGACAGGTAAGGAGCAGTTCTTC. Translated: CASRSGTGKEQFF. Complete variable domain (other parts from reference TRBV28 and TRBJ2-1): DVKVTQSSRYLVKRTGEKVFLECVQDMDHENMFWYRQDPGLGLRLIYFSYDVKMKEKGDIPEGYSVSREKKERFSLILESASTNQTSMYLCASRSGTGKEQFFGPGTRLTVL.

The chain joins TRBV14 to TRBJ2-1; D is uncertain. The DNA end lines up better with TRBJ2-7; the J call may be wrong. Germline-derived CDR1 and CDR2 are SGHDN and FVKESK. The CDR3 spans 13 residues. This CDR3 reads CASSQLTYNEQYF. The CDR3 region has the DNA TGTGCCAGCAGCCAACTGACCTACAATGAGCAGTACTTC.

This clonotype appeared a few times. The J gene is TRBJ1-5, the V gene TRBV6-2 or TRBV6-3; D gene uncertain. This CDR3 region has 16 residues. The V gene's germline CDR1 is MNHEY and CDR2 SVGEGT. Between the trimmed V and J ends, which lost 2 bases and 2 bases, there was a span of 13 bases. DNA of the CDR3: TGTGCCAGCAGTTACCTTGGGGATGGGGGCAATCAGCCCCAGCATTTT. Translation: CASSYLGDGGNQPQHF.

The chain couples TRBV7-2 to TRBJ2-3; D call uncertain. The CDR3 consists of 12 residues. Germline-derived CDR1 and CDR2 are SGHTA and FQGNSA. V was clipped by 6 bases and J by 3 bases, with 7 bases between them. CDR3: CASRYWTDTQYF. Here the CDR3 DNA reads TGTGCCAGCAGATATTGGACAGATACGCAGTATTTT.

J is TRBJ2-3 and V is TRBV28; D call uncertain. V lost 10 bases, J lost 0 bases, and 14 bases lay in between. The germline V gene encodes CDR1 MDHEN and CDR2 SYDVKM. This CDR3 is 14 amino acids long. CDR3 in amino acids: CATSELASTDTQYF. CDR3 bases: TGTGCCACTTCAGAGTTAGCTAGCACAGATACGCAGTATTTT.

The sample holds a few counts of this clonotype. The rearrangement links TRBV12-3 or TRBV12-4 to TRBJ2-3; 7 bases match TRBD1. The V and J ends lost 6 bases and 9 bases, in that order; junction bases with no gene match: 6. The CDR3 has 12 amino acids. The CDR3 sequence is CASRETGKTQYF. Here the CDR3 DNA reads TGTGCCAGCAGGGAGACAGGGAAAACGCAGTATTTT.

Comments on this clonotype: Given a much more abundant clone one base away, this may be a read error. The CDR3 DNA sequence: TGCGCCAGTAGGAACAGGGCGAGCTCCTACAATGAGCAGTACTTC. It is translated as CASRNRASSYNEQYF. The chain uses TRBV5-1 and TRBJ2-1; the D gene is possibly TRBD1 (6 bases). Judging by the DNA end, TRBJ2-7 fits better; the J call may be wrong. The CDR3 has 15 amino acids. Germline values: CDR1 SGHRS, CDR2 YFSETQ.

This clonotype came up a few times. V is TRBV10-3 and J is TRBJ1-2; maybe TRBD1 (6 bases). Per germline, CDR1 ENHRY and CDR2 SYGVKD. CDR3 length equals 15 residues. Trimming took 7 bases from V and 4 from J, leaving 19 bases between them. The CDR3 coding sequence is TGTGCCATCAATCCACAGGGTGGAGGAGGCTATGGCTACACCTTC. Translating it yields CAINPQGGGGYGYTF.

The J gene is TRBJ2-5, the V gene TRBV2; possibly TRBD2 for D (5 bases). CDR3 size: 14 residues. Germline CDR1 and CDR2: SNHLY and FYNNEI. Trimming stripped 6 bases from V and 5 bases from J, with 16 bases between. In nucleotides, the CDR3 is TGTGCCAGCAGGGGCCGGGGTAGTTCGGAGACCCAGTACTTC. The encoded protein is CASRGRGSSETQYF.

This sequence joins TRBV13 and TRBJ1-2, with 7 positions matching TRBD1. The CDR3 covers 15 residues. V lost 5 bases, J lost 2 bases, and 8 bases stayed unmatched. CDR1 and CDR2 (germline): PRHDT, FYEKMQ (reference sequence). The CDR3 is CASSTLTGKNYGYTF. CDR3 sequence (DNA): TGTGCCAGCAGCACCCTGACAGGGAAGAACTATGGCTACACCTTC. Together with reference TRBV13 and TRBJ1-2, the CDR3 gives the full variable domain: AAGVIQSPRHLIKEKRETATLKCYPIPRHDTVYWYQQGPGQDPQFLISFYEKMQSDKGSIPDRFSAQQFSDYHSELNMSSLELGDSALYFCASSTLTGKNYGYTFGSGTRLTVV.

The genes are TRBV15 and TRBJ2-1, with D maybe TRBD2 (5 bases). Germline CDR1 LNHNV, CDR2 YYDKDF (reference sequence). The CDR3 is 15 amino acids. The V gene lost 3 bases and the J gene lost 9 bases, with 18 bases spanning the gap. CDR3 sequence: CATSRRGLANGEQFF. The DNA of the CDR3 is TGTGCCACCAGCAGGAGAGGGCTAGCCAACGGTGAGCAGTTCTTC. Supplemented by reference TRBV15 and TRBJ2-1, the full variable domain reads DAMVIQNPRYQVTQFGKPVTLSCSQTLNHNVMYWYQQKSSQAPKLLFHYYDKDFNNEADTPDNFQSRRPNTSFCFLDIRSPGLGDTAMYLCATSRRGLANGEQFFGPGTRLTVL.

This clonotype was recorded a few times. The genes are TRBV20-1 and TRBJ2-2, with a possible D match to TRBD2 (7 bases). Germline V gene lookup returns CDR1 DFQATT and CDR2 SNEGSKA (reference sequence). CDR3 length equals 15 residues. The V and J ends lost 3 bases and 3 bases respectively, with 14 bases between them. The CDR3 region is CSASLGGTHTGELFF. CDR3 DNA: TGCAGTGCTAGCCTGGGGGGGACACACACCGGGGAGCTGTTTTTT.

The chain carries TRBV20-1 and TRBJ2-1, with TRBD2 identical over 14 bases. Germline V gives CDR1 DFQATT, CDR2 SNEGSKA (reference sequence). This CDR3 is built from 16 residues. Trimming at V came to 6 bases and at J to 10 bases, leaving 14 bases not matched to a gene. CDR3 coding DNA: TGCAGTGCAAACTACCTCACCGGGACTAGCGGGAGAGAGCAGTTCTTC. Protein sequence: CSANYLTGTSGREQFF.

This rearrangement joins TRBV5-1 to TRBJ2-7; D might be TRBD2 (6 bases). Per germline, CDR1 SGHRS and CDR2 YFSETQ. Trimming pared 4 bases from V and 7 bases from J, leaving 21 bases between. The CDR3 is 15 amino acids. The CDR3 spells CASSPGNGGYNEQYF. CDR3 DNA: TGCGCCAGCAGCCCCGGGAACGGGGGATACAATGAGCAGTACTTC.

For this clonotype: A much larger clone differs by one base, so this may be a read error. The chain joins TRBV12-3 or TRBV12-4 to TRBJ1-2; D uncertain. CDR3 size: 11 residues. Here the CDR3 DNA reads TGTGCCAGCAGTAATGCGGCTGGCTGCACCTTC. The encoded protein is CASSNAAGCTF.

The chain has TRBV5-1 and TRBJ2-3; 8 bases align to TRBD1. This CDR3 is built from 18 residues. V trimming: 3 bases; J trimming: 0 bases; junction bases outside the gene matches: 12. The germline V gene encodes CDR1 SGHRS and CDR2 YFSETQ. The CDR3 DNA follows: TGCGCCAGCAGCTCTTTATCGCGGACAGGGCGTAGCACAGATACGCAGTATTTT. Protein product: CASSSLSRTGRSTDTQYF.

The chain has TRBV5-1 and TRBJ2-5; TRBD2 is a possible D gene (6 bases). Trimming removed 3 bases from V and 0 bases from J, with 12 bases in between. The CDR3 runs 15 residues. The germline gives CDR1 SGHRS, CDR2 YFSETQ. The CDR3 DNA reads TGCGCCAGCAGCTCCCCAAGCGGGCACCAAGAGACCCAGTACTTC. Protein: CASSSPSGHQETQYF.

This clonotype was found a few times. This chain connects TRBV5-1 to TRBJ1-5; D is unclear. Germline V CDR1 and CDR2: SGHRS, YFSETQ. This CDR3 has 14 amino acids. Trimming took off 0 bases at V and 6 bases at J, with 10 bases between the two ends. This CDR3 reads CASSLGGFGQPQHF. The CDR3 nucleotides are TGCGCCAGCAGCTTGGGAGGGTTCGGTCAGCCCCAGCATTTT.

To note about this clonotype: This clone may be a read error of a much larger clone one base away. CDR3 sequence reads: CASSPPATSTDTQYF. The CDR3 DNA reads TGCGCCAGCAGCCCCCCGGCCACTAGCACAGATACGCAGTATTTT. The rearrangement links TRBV5-1 to TRBJ2-3; D remains unclear. The CDR3 extends over 15 amino acids. The V and J ends lost 4 bases and 0 bases respectively, with 12 bases between them. Germline CDR1 and CDR2: SGHRS and YFSETQ.

A few counts support this clonotype. Mismatch with germline at one junction end may stem from a read error. The gene calls are TRBV6-6 and TRBJ2-7; D is unresolved. The CDR3 is 12 residues long. Germline CDR1 reads MNHNY; CDR2 reads SVGAGI (reference sequence). This CDR3 reads CVSSLNHDEQYF. Here the CDR3 DNA reads TGTGTCAGCAGTCTCAACCACGACGAGCAGTACTTC.

This clonotype has ten or more counts. The rearrangement links TRBV12-3 or TRBV12-4 to TRBJ1-2, with D unresolved. V lost 1 base to trimming and J lost 8 bases, with 8 bases between them. The CDR3 covers 12 residues. This chain's CDR3 is CASSLGGRGYTF. The CDR3 DNA follows: TGTGCCAGCAGTTTAGGCGGTAGGGGCTACACCTTC.